The clone carrying this T cell receptor beta chain was observed a handful of times. Clones were read by immunoSEQ multiplex PCR, and TCRdb kept only the in-frame ones, dropping some. This table has roughly 2,000,000 clones, roughly 95% appearing once. The naive CD8 subset, CD45RO-negative cells positively selected for CCR7, excluded terminally differentiated effector memory CD45RA+ cells. All donors were Caucasian adults living in Nashville, Tennessee. This sample was taken from a study of shared clonotypes between healthy human individuals. The clonotype comes from a young man in good health. The sample taken for sequencing was naive CD8+ T cells sorted from blood.

The CDR3 nucleotides are TGTGCCAGCAGCTTTGGGTCAGGGGGCTATGGCTACACCTTC. Its protein is CASSFGSGGYGYTF. The chain joins TRBV11-2 to TRBJ1-2; 7 nucleotides line up with TRBD1. The CDR3 covers 14 residues. Germline V gene data show CDR1 as SGHAT and CDR2 as FQNNGV. Trimming cost V 3 bases and J 4 bases; bases outside gene matches: 5.